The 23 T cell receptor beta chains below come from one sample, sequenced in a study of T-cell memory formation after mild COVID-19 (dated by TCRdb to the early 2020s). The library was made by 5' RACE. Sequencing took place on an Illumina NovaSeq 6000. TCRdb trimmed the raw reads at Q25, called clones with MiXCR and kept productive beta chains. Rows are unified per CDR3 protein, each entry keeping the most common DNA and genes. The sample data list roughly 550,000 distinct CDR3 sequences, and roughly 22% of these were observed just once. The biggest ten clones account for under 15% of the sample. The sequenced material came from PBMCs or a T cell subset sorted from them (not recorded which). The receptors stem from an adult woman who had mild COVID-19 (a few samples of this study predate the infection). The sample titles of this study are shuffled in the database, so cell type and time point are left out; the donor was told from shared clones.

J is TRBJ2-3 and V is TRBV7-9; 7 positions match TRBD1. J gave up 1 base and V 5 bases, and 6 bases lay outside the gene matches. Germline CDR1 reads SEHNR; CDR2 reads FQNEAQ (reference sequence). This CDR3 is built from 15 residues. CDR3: CASSPGTDGTDTQYF. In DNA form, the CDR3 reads TGTGCCAGCAGCCCCGGGACAGATGGCACAGATACGCAGTATTTT.

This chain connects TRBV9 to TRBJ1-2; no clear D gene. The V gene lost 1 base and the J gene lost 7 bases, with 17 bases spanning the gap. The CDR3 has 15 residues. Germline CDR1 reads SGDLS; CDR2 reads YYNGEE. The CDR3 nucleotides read TGTGCCAGCAGCGTAAGCGCCGGACCCGATTTTGGCTACACCTTC. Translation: CASSVSAGPDFGYTF.

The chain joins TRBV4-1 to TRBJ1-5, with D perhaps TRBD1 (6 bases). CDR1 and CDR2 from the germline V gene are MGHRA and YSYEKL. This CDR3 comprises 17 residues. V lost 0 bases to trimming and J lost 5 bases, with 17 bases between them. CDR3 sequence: CASSQEGASGVYQPQHF. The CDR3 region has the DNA TGCGCCAGCAGCCAAGAGGGGGCGTCAGGGGTGTATCAGCCCCAGCATTTT.

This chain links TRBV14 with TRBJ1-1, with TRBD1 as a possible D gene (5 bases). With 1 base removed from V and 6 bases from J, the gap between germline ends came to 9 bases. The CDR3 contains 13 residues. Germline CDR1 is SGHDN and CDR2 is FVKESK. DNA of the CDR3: TGTGCCAGCAGCCAAGGAGGGGAGGCTGAAGCTTTCTTT. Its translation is CASSQGGEAEAFF.

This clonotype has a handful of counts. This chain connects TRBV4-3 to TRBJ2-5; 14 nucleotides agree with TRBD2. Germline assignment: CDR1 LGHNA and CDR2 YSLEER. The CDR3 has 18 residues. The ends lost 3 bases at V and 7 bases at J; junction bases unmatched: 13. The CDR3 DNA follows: TGCGCCAGCAGCCACCTCGTTTCGACTAGCGGGGGGGTGGCGACCCAGTACTTC. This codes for CASSHLVSTSGGVATQYF.

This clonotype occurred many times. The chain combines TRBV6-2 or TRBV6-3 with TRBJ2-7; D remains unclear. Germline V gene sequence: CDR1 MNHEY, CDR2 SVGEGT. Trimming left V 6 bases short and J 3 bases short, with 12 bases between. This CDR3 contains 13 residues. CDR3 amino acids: CASSPTLRYEQYF. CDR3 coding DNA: TGTGCCAGCAGCCCAACATTGCGCTACGAGCAGTACTTC.

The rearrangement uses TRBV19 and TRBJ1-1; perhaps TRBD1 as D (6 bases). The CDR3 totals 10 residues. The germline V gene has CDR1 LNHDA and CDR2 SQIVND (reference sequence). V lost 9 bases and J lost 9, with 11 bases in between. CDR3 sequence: CASDGDKAFF. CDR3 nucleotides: TGTGCCAGCGACGGGGACAAAGCTTTCTTT.

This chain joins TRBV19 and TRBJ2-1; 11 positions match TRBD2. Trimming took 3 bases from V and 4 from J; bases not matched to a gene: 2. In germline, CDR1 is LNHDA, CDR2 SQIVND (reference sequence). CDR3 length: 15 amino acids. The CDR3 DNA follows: TGTGCCAGTAGTATGGTAGCGGGAGGGTACAATGAGCAGTTCTTC. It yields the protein CASSMVAGGYNEQFF. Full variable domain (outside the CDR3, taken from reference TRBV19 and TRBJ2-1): DGGITQSPKYLFRKEGQNVTLSCEQNLNHDAMYWYRQDPGQGLRLIYYSQIVNDFQKGDIAEGYSVSREKKESFPLTVTSAQKNPTAFYLCASSMVAGGYNEQFFGPGTRLTVL.

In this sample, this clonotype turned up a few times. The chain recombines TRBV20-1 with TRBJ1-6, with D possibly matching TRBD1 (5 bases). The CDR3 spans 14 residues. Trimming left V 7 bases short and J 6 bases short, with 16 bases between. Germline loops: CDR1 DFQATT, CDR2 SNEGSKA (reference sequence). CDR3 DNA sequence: TGCAGTGTTTCTGGGGCAGGACCTAATTCACCCCTCCACTTT. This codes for CSVSGAGPNSPLHF.

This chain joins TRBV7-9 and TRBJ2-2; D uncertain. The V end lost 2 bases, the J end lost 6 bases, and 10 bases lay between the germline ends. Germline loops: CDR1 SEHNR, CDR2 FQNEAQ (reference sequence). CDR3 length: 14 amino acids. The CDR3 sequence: CASSLPSIAGELFF. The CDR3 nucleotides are TGTGCCAGCAGCTTACCCAGCATCGCCGGGGAGCTGTTTTTT.

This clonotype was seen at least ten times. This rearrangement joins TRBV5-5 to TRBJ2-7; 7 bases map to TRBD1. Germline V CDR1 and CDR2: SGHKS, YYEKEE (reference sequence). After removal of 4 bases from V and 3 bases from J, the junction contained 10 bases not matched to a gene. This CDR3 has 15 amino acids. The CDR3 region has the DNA TGTGCCAGCAGCAGGGGACAGCAAGCGTACTACGAGCAGTACTTC. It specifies CASSRGQQAYYEQYF.

The CDR3 loop reads CASRSGTGGLRTEAFF. The CDR3 DNA sequence: TGTGCCAGTAGATCCGGGACAGGGGGCTTAAGGACTGAAGCTTTCTTT. The chain couples TRBV19 to TRBJ1-1; TRBD1 matches at 12 bases. CDR1 and CDR2 (germline): LNHDA, SQIVND (reference sequence). The length of the CDR3 is 16 residues. Trimming at V came to 6 bases and at J to 5 bases, leaving 10 bases not matched to a gene. The entire variable domain, with the rest obtained from reference TRBV19 and TRBJ1-1, is as follows: DGGITQSPKYLFRKEGQNVTLSCEQNLNHDAMYWYRQDPGQGLRLIYYSQIVNDFQKGDIAEGYSVSREKKESFPLTVTSAQKNPTAFYLCASRSGTGGLRTEAFFGQGTRLTVV.

The CDR3 nucleotides are TGTGCCAGCAGCCCCTCGGGTGGCACTGAAGCTTTCTTT. Amino acid sequence: CASSPSGGTEAFF. V usage is TRBV11-1 and J usage is TRBJ1-1; D is unresolved. Germline lookup yields CDR1 SGHAT and CDR2 FQDESV (reference sequence). CDR3 length: 13 amino acids. With 5 bases removed from V and 4 bases from J, the gap between germline ends came to 11 bases.

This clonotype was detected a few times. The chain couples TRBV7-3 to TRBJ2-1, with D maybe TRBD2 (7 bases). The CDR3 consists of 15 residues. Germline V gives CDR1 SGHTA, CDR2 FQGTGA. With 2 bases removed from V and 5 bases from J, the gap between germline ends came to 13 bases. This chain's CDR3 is CASSLLGGPDNEQFF. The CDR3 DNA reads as TGTGCCAGCAGCTTACTGGGGGGGCCCGACAATGAGCAGTTCTTC.

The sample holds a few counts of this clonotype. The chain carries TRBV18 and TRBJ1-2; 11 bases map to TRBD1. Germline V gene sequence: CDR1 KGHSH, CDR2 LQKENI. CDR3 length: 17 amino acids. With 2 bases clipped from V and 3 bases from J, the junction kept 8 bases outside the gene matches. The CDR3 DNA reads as TGTGCCAGCTCACCAAGTGCCGGGACAGGGGGTGACTATGGCTACACCTTC. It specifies CASSPSAGTGGDYGYTF.

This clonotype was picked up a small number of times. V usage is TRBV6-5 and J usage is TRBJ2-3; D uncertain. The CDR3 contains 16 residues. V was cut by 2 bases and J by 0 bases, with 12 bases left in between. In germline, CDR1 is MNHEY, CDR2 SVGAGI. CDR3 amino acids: CASSYDLVTSTDTQYF. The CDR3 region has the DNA TGTGCCAGCAGTTACGACTTGGTCACTAGCACAGATACGCAGTATTTT.

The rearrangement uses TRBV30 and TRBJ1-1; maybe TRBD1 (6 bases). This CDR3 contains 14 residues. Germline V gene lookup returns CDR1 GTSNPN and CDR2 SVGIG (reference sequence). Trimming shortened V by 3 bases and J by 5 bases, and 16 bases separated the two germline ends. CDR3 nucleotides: TGTGCCTGGAGGACCGACAGGACTCTTACTGAAGCTTTCTTT. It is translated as CAWRTDRTLTEAFF.

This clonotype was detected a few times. CDR3 DNA sequence: TGTGCCAGCAGCTTAGCGGGTTGGGGGAGACTAGAGACCCAGTACTTC. Residues: CASSLAGWGRLETQYF. V gene TRBV7-6 combines with J gene TRBJ2-5, with D perhaps being TRBD1 or TRBD2 (5 bases each). CDR1 is SGHVS and CDR2 is FNYEAQ in the germline V gene. The CDR3 covers 16 residues. Trimming cost V 0 bases and J 4 bases, with 15 bases left between them.

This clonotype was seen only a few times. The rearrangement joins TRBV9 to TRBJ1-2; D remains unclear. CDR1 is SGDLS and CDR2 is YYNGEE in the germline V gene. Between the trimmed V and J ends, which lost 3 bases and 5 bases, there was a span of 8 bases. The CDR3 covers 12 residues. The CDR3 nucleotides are TGTGCCAGCAGCGCGCAGCGTTATGGCTACACCTTC. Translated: CASSAQRYGYTF.

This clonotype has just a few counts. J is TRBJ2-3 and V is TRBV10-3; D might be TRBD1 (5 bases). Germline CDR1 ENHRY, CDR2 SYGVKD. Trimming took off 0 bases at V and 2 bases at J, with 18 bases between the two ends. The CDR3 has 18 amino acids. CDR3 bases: TGTGCCATCAGTGAGTCGGCGGTGAAGGGGTTTCTCACAGATACGCAGTATTTT. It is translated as CAISESAVKGFLTDTQYF.

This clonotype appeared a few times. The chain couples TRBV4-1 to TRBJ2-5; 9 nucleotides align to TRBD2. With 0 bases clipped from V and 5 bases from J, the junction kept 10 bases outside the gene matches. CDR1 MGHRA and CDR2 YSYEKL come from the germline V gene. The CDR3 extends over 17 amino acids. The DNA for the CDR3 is TGCGCCAGCAGCCAAGATCACGAGGGGCTAGCGGGGGAGACCCAGTACTTC. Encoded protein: CASSQDHEGLAGETQYF.

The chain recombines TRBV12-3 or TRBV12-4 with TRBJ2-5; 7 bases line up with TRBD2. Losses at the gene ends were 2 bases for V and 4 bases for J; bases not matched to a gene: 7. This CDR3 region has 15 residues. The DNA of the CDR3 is TGTGCCAGCAGTTTATTGGTGGGGGGGTTAGAGACCCAGTACTTC. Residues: CASSLLVGGLETQYF.

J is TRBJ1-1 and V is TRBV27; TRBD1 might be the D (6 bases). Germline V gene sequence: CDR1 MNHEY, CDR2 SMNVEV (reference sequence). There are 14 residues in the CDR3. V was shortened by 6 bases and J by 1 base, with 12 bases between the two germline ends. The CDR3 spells CASRAGHPNTEAFF. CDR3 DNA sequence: TGTGCCAGCAGAGCGGGACACCCGAACACTGAAGCTTTCTTT.